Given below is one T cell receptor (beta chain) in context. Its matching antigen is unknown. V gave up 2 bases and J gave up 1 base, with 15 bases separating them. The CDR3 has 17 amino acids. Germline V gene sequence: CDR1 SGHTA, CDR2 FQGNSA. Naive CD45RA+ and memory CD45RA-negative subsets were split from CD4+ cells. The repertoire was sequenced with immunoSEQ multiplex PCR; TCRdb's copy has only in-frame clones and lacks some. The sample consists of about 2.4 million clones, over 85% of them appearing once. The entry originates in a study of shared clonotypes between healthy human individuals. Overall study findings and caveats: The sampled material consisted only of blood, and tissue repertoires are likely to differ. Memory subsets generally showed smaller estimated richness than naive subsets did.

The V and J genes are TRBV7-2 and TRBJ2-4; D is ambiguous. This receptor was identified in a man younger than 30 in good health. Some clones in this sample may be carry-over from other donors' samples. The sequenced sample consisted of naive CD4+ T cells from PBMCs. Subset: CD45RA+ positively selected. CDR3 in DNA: TGTGCCAGCAGCTTATTAGGCGACCCTAGGGCCAAAAACATTCAGTACTTC. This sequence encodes CASSLLGDPRAKNIQYF.